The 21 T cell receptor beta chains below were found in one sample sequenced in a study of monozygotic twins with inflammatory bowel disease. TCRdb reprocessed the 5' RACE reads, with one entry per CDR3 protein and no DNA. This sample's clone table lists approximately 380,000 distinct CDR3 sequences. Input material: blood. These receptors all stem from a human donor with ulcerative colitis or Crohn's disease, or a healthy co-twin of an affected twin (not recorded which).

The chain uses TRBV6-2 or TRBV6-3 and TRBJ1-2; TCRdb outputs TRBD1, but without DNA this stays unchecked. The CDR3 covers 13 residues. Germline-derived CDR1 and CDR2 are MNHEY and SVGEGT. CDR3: CAPSAGDSYGYTF.

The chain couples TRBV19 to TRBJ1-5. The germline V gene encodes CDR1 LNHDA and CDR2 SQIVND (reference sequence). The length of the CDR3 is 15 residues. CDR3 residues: CASSMRGRSNQPQHF.

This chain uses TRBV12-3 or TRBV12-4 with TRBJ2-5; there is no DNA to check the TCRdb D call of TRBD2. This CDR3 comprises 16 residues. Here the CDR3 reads CASSFLAGGRGETQYF.

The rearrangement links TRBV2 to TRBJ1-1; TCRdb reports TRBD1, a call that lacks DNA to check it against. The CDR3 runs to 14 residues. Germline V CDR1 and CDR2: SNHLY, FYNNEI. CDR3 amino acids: CASSDRGFYTEAFF.

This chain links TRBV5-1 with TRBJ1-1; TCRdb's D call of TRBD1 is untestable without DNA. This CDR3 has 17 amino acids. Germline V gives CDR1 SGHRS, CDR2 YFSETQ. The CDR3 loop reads CASSPQGVGRGQRGAFF.

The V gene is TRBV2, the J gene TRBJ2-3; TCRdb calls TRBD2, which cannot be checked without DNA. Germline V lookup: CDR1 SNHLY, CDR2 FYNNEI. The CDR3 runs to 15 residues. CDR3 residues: CASSLTGTSVHTQYF.

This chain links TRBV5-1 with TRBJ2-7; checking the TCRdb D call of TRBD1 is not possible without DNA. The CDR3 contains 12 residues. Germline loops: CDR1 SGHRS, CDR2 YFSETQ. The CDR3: CASSQGYNEQYF.

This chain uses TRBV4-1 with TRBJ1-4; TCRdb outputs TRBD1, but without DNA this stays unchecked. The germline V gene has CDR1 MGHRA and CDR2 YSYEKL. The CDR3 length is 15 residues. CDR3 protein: CASSQSGTGAEKLFF.

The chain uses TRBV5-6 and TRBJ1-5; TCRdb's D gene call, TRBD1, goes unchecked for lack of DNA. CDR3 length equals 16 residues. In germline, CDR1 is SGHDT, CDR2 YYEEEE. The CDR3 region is CASSLWGGANNQPQHF.

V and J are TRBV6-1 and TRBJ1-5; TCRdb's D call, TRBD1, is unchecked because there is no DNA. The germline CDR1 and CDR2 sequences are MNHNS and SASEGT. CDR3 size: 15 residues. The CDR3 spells CASSEINRGNQPQHF.

The CDR3 sequence: CASSFLWTGNTEAFF. The V call is TRBV7-9, the J call TRBJ1-1; TCRdb proposes TRBD1, but this gene call is untestable without DNA. The CDR3 has 15 amino acids. Germline V gene sequence: CDR1 SEHNR, CDR2 FQNEAQ (reference sequence).

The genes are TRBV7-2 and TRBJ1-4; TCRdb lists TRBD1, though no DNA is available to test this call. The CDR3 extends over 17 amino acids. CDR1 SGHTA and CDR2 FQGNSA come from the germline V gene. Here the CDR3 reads CASSLVWGHGANEKLFF.

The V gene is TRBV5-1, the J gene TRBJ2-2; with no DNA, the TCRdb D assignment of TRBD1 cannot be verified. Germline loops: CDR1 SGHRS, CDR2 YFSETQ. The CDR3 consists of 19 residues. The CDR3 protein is CASVEGIGTGLKDTGELFF. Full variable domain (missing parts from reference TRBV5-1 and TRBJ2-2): KAGVTQTPRYLIKTRGQQVTLSCSPISGHRSVSWYQQTPGQGLQFLFEYFSETQRNKGNFPGRFSGRQFSNSRSEMNVSTLELGDSALYLCASVEGIGTGLKDTGELFFGEGSRLTVL.

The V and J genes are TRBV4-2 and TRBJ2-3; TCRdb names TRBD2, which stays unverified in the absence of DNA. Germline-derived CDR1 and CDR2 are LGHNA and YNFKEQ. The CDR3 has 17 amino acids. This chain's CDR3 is CASSLTGGGLSTDTQYF.

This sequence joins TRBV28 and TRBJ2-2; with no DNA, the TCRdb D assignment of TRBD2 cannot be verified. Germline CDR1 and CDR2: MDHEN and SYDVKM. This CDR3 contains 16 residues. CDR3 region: CASSHSGARNTGELFF.

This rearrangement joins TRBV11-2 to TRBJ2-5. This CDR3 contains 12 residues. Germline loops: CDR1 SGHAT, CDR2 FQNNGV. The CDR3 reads CASSPQMETQYF.

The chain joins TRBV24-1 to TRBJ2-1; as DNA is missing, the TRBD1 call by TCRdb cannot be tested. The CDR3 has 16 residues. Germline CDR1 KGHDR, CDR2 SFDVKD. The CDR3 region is CATSDPGARSYNEQFF.

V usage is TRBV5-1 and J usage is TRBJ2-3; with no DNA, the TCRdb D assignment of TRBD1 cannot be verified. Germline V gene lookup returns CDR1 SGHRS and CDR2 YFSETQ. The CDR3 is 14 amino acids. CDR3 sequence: CASSELAGGDTQYF.

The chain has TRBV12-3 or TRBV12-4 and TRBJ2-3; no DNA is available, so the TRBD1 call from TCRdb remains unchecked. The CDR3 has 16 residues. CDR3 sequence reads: CASSTPAEPLTDTQYF.

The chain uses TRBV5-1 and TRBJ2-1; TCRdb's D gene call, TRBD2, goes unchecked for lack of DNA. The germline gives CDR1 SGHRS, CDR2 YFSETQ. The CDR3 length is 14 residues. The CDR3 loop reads CASSSQGGNNEQFF. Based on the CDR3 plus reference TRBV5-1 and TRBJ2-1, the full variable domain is KAGVTQTPRYLIKTRGQQVTLSCSPISGHRSVSWYQQTPGQGLQFLFEYFSETQRNKGNFPGRFSGRQFSNSRSEMNVSTLELGDSALYLCASSSQGGNNEQFFGPGTRLTVL.

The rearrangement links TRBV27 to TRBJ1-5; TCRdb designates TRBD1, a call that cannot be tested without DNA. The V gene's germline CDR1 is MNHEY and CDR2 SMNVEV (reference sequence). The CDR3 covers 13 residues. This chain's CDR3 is CASSPSRGQPQHF.